This entry lists 21 T cell receptor beta chains sequenced from one sample in a study of blood T cell repertoires in COVID-19. Only in-frame clones appear in the TCRdb table, and some are missing; sequencing was by immunoSEQ multiplex PCR. There are some 380,000 clones in the sample; over 75% occur only once, and 1% to 1.5% lies in the top ten. The sample comprised PBMCs or T cells enriched from blood (not recorded which). These receptor sequences come from a man aged 30 to 45 who had recovered from COVID-19.

CDR3 sequence reads: CASSPGTVTGELFF. CDR3 in DNA: TGCGCCAGCAGCCCAGGGACAGTTACCGGGGAGCTGTTTTTT. The chain employs TRBV5-1 and TRBJ2-2; 7 nucleotides line up with TRBD1. J gave up 5 bases and V 4 bases, and 5 bases lay outside the gene matches. The CDR3 is made up of 14 amino acids. Germline V gene sequence: CDR1 SGHRS, CDR2 YFSETQ.

The chain couples TRBV9 to TRBJ2-1; 13 positions agree with TRBD2. This CDR3 is built from 16 residues. Per the germline V gene, CDR1 is SGDLS and CDR2 is YYNGEE. Losses at the gene ends were 3 bases for V and 8 bases for J; bases not matched to a gene: 8. CDR3 in amino acids: CASSGLGTSGAYEQFF. The CDR3 nucleotides are TGTGCCAGCAGCGGCCTGGGGACTAGCGGGGCGTATGAGCAGTTCTTC.

J is TRBJ2-2 and V is TRBV11-2, with a tentative D call TRBD1 (6 bases). CDR3 size: 15 residues. V lost 2 bases, J lost 3 bases, and 10 bases lay in between. Germline V gene sequence: CDR1 SGHAT, CDR2 FQNNGV. The CDR3 DNA reads TGTGCCAGCAGCTTAATCAGGGGTCACACCGGGGAGCTGTTTTTT. Translated: CASSLIRGHTGELFF.

V gene TRBV6-5 combines with J gene TRBJ2-7; possibly TRBD1 for D (5 bases). V was clipped by 5 bases and J by 4 bases, with 18 bases between them. Per germline, CDR1 MNHEY and CDR2 SVGAGI. The CDR3 sequence is 15 residues long. The CDR3 DNA reads as TGTGCCAGCAGTCCCACAGGTTACCCTCAATACGAGCAGTACTTC. Amino acid sequence: CASSPTGYPQYEQYF.

This clone occurred once. Written as DNA, the CDR3 is TGCAGCGTTCGCCTCCAACTCCCCGAAAACACCATATATTTT. Protein product: CSVRLQLPENTIYF. The J gene is TRBJ1-3, the V gene TRBV29-1; D call uncertain. The CDR3 extends over 14 amino acids. V shed 5 bases and J shed 6 bases, with 17 bases lying between them. CDR1 is SQVTM, CDR2 ANQGSEA, per germline.

The chain uses TRBV9 and TRBJ2-5; 7 bases are a match to TRBD1. Germline CDR1 SGDLS, CDR2 YYNGEE. CDR3 length: 15 amino acids. V shed 3 bases, J shed 2 bases, and the junction held 7 bases outside the gene matches. This CDR3 reads CASSASGTVQETQYF. As DNA, the CDR3 is TGTGCCAGCAGCGCCTCCGGGACAGTTCAAGAGACCCAGTACTTC.

The chain has TRBV6-5 and TRBJ2-3; TRBD2 agrees at 7 bases. The germline CDR1 and CDR2 sequences are MNHEY and SVGAGI. The V and J ends lost 4 bases and 0 bases, in that order; junction bases with no gene match: 4. The CDR3 runs to 15 residues. As DNA, the CDR3 is TGTGCCAGCAGTTGGGGCGGGAGAAGCACAGATACGCAGTATTTT. It codes for CASSWGGRSTDTQYF.

This chain joins TRBV9 and TRBJ1-2; tentative D call: TRBD1 (5 bases). This CDR3 contains 15 residues. V dropped 3 bases and J dropped 5 bases, with 17 bases sitting between them. The germline CDR1 and CDR2 sequences are SGDLS and YYNGEE. The CDR3 region has the DNA TGTGCCAGCAGCGACCCCCGGGGGACTCCATATGGCTACACCTTC. Translating gives CASSDPRGTPYGYTF. Full variable domain (outside the CDR3, taken from reference TRBV9 and TRBJ1-2): DSGVTQTPKHLITATGQRVTLRCSPRSGDLSVYWYQQSLDQGLQFLIQYYNGEERAKGNILERFSAQQFPDLHSELNLSSLELGDSALYFCASSDPRGTPYGYTFGSGTRLTVV.

This clone occurred once. V usage is TRBV2 and J usage is TRBJ1-4; 8 positions match TRBD1. Germline loops: CDR1 SNHLY, CDR2 FYNNEI. This CDR3 comprises 17 residues. The V gene end was trimmed by 11 bases and the J gene end by 0 bases; junction bases not matched to a gene: 14. For the CDR3, the DNA is TGTGCCGTTCAGGGGGCTTTTTTCTCCGCAACTAATGAAAAACTGTTTTTT. Its protein product is CAVQGAFFSATNEKLFF.

V gene TRBV5-4 combines with J gene TRBJ2-2, with TRBD1 matching 8 bases. The germline CDR1 and CDR2 sequences are SGHNT and YYREEE (reference sequence). Trimming took 4 bases from V and 3 from J; bases not matched to a gene: 5. The CDR3 totals 15 residues. The CDR3 spells CASSPGGADTGELFF. CDR3 sequence (DNA): TGTGCCAGCAGCCCAGGGGGCGCCGACACCGGGGAGCTGTTTTTT.

V and J are TRBV7-2 and TRBJ2-7, with 13 nucleotides matching TRBD2. The CDR3 runs 17 residues. The V segment lost 5 bases and the J segment 6 bases; nucleotides outside the gene matches: 13. The germline CDR1 and CDR2 sequences are SGHTA and FQGNSA. CDR3 protein: CASSPRGGLAGQGEQYF. The CDR3 DNA is TGTGCCAGCAGCCCCCGCGGGGGACTAGCGGGGCAGGGCGAGCAGTACTTC.

The gene calls are TRBV19 and TRBJ1-3; the D gene is possibly TRBD1 (5 bases). CDR3 length: 14 residues. Germline V CDR1 and CDR2: LNHDA, SQIVND (reference sequence). V was pared by 7 bases and J by 0 bases, with 10 bases between. In nucleotides, the CDR3 is TGTGCCAGTACCGACAGACGCTCTGGAAACACCATATATTTT. Its protein product is CASTDRRSGNTIYF.

The chain couples TRBV4-1 to TRBJ2-5; TRBD1 aligns across 7 bases. J gave up 1 base and V 2 bases, and 10 bases lay outside the gene matches. The CDR3 has 17 amino acids. CDR1 and CDR2 (germline): MGHRA, YSYEKL. The CDR3 DNA sequence: TGCGCCAGCAGCCAAATCGGGGCAGGGGGTTCCCAAGAGACCCAGTACTTC. It translates to CASSQIGAGGSQETQYF.

This clone appeared a few times. In DNA, the CDR3 is TGCGCCAGCAGCCAAGTCACAGGGGATGGCTACACCTTC. Translated, it gives CASSQVTGDGYTF. The chain employs TRBV4-1 and TRBJ1-2; the match to TRBD1 covers 7 bases. There are 13 residues in the CDR3. The germline V gene has CDR1 MGHRA and CDR2 YSYEKL. V was pared by 1 base and J by 6 bases, with 2 bases of the junction left unmatched.

This clone was recorded a few times. The chain recombines TRBV7-6 with TRBJ2-2; no reliable D call. V was cut by 4 bases and J by 1 base, with 13 bases left in between. CDR3 size: 16 residues. Germline values: CDR1 SGHVS, CDR2 FNYEAQ. This chain's CDR3 is CASSSALGLNTGELFF. CDR3 sequence (DNA): TGTGCCAGCAGCTCCGCTCTGGGCTTGAACACCGGGGAGCTGTTTTTT.

The chain combines TRBV7-9 with TRBJ1-5; D ambiguous. The germline V gene has CDR1 SEHNR and CDR2 FQNEAQ (reference sequence). Trimming took 5 bases from V and 3 from J, leaving 11 bases between them. There are 14 residues in the CDR3. The CDR3, as DNA: TGTGCCAGCAGCGTAGGCCAGAACAATCAGCCCCAGCATTTT. Amino acid sequence: CASSVGQNNQPQHF.

This chain connects TRBV19 to TRBJ1-5, with D hard to call. V lost 2 bases and J lost 5, with 16 bases in between. There are 16 residues in the CDR3. Germline values: CDR1 LNHDA, CDR2 SQIVND (reference sequence). The CDR3 DNA sequence: TGTGCCAGTAGTATACCTATCCGGGTAGCGTATCAGCCCCAGCATTTT. This encodes CASSIPIRVAYQPQHF.

The chain has TRBV27 and TRBJ2-1; tentatively, D is TRBD2 (6 bases). V lost 8 bases and J lost 7, with 12 bases in between. Germline values: CDR1 MNHEY, CDR2 SMNVEV (reference sequence). The CDR3 spans 12 residues. The CDR3 loop is CASLAGGNEQFF. The CDR3, as DNA: TGTGCCAGCCTCGCCGGGGGTAATGAGCAGTTCTTC.

The rearrangement links TRBV19 to TRBJ1-4; possible D gene TRBD1, 5 bases. This CDR3 spans 15 amino acids. The V gene lost 7 bases and the J gene lost 3 bases, with 15 bases spanning the gap. Looked up from germline, CDR1 is LNHDA and CDR2 is SQIVND (reference sequence). DNA for the CDR3: TGTGCCAGTATACAGGACGCTGGGGCTAATGAAAAACTGTTTTTT. Translated: CASIQDAGANEKLFF. Full variable domain (rest looked up from reference TRBV19 and TRBJ1-4): DGGITQSPKYLFRKEGQNVTLSCEQNLNHDAMYWYRQDPGQGLRLIYYSQIVNDFQKGDIAEGYSVSREKKESFPLTVTSAQKNPTAFYLCASIQDAGANEKLFFGSGTQLSVL.

The CDR3 bases are TGTGCCAGCAGCGTTGGACACTCGGAAGGCTATGGCTACACCTTC. Encoded protein: CASSVGHSEGYGYTF. This chain links TRBV11-1 with TRBJ1-2; perhaps TRBD1 as D (5 bases). V was clipped by 5 bases and J by 4 bases, with 17 bases between them. CDR1 SGHAT and CDR2 FQDESV come from the germline V gene (reference sequence). The CDR3 length is 15 residues.

The chain has TRBV19 and TRBJ2-3, with 7 bases fitting TRBD2. CDR1 and CDR2 from the germline V gene are LNHDA and SQIVND (reference sequence). The V and J ends lost 2 bases and 1 base, in that order; junction bases with no gene match: 6. The CDR3 loop spans 16 amino acids. The CDR3 is CASSILGLAGTDTQYF. The DNA for the CDR3 is TGTGCCAGTAGTATACTAGGGCTAGCGGGCACAGATACGCAGTATTTT.